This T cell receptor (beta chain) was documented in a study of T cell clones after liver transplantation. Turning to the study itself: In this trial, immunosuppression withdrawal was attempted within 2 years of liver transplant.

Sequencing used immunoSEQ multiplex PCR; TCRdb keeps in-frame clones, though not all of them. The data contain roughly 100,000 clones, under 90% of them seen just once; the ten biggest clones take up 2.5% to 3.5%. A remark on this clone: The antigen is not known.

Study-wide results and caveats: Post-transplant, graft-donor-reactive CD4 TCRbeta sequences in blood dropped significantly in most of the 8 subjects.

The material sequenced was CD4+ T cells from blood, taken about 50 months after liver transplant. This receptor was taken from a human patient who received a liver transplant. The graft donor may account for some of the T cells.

The CDR3, as DNA: TGTGCCAGCAGCTTCAAAGGGACCGGGGAGCTGTTTTTT. It specifies CASSFKGTGELFF. The chain combines TRBV7-3 with TRBJ2-2; D unresolved. V lost 3 bases, J lost 5 bases, and 7 bases lay in between. The CDR3 covers 13 residues. CDR1 is SGHTA and CDR2 is FQGTGA in the germline V gene.